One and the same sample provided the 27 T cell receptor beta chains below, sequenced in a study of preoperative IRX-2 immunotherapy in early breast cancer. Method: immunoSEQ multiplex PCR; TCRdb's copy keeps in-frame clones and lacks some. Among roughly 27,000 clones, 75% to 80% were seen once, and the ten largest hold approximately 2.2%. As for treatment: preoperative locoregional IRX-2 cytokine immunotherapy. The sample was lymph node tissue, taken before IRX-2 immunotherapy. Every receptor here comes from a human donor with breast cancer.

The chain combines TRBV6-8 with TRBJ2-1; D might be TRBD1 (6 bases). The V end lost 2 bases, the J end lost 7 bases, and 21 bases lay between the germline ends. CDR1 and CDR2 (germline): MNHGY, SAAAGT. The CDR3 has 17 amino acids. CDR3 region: CASSYNRQGPGKNEQFF. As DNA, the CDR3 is TGTGCCAGCAGTTACAACCGTCAGGGGCCGGGAAAGAATGAGCAGTTCTTC.

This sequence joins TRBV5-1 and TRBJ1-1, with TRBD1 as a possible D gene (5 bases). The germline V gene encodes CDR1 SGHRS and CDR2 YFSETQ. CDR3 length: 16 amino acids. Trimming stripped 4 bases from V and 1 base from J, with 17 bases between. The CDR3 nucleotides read TGCGCCAGCAGCCCGACGCCAGGGCTACGGAACACTGAAGCTTTCTTT. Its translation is CASSPTPGLRNTEAFF.

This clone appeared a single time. CDR3: CASSLGDGANVLTF. DNA for the CDR3: TGCGCCAGCAGCTTGGGAGACGGGGCCAACGTCCTGACTTTC. V gene TRBV5-1 combines with J gene TRBJ2-6; no clear D gene. V gave up 0 bases and J gave up 4 bases, with 5 bases separating them. This CDR3 is built from 14 residues. From germline, CDR1 is SGHRS and CDR2 YFSETQ.

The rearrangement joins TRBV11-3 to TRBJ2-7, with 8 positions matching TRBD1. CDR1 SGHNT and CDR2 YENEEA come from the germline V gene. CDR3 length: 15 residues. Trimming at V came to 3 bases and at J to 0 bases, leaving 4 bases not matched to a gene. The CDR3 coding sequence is TGTGCCAGCAGCTTCTTAGGACAGGGCTCCTACGAGCAGTACTTC. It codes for CASSFLGQGSYEQYF.

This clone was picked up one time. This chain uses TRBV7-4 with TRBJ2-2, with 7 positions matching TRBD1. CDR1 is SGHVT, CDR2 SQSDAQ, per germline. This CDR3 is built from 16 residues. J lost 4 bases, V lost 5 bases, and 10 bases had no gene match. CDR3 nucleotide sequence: TGTGCCAGCAGCCTTAGGACAGGAGGAAGCACCGGGGAGCTGTTTTTT. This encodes CASSLRTGGSTGELFF.

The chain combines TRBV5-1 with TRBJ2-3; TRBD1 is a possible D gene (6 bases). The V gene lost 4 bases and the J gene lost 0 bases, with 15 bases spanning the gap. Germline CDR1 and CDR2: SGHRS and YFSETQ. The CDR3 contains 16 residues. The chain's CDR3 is CASSRFNRVSTDTQYF. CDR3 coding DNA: TGCGCCAGCAGCCGTTTTAACAGGGTGAGCACAGATACGCAGTATTTT.

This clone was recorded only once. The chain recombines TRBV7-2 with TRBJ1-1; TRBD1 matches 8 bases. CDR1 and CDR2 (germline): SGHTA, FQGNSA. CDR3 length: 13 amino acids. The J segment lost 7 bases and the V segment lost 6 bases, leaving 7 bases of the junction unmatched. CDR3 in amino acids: CASSFGTGREAFF. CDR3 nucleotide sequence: TGTGCCAGCAGTTTTGGGACAGGACGTGAAGCTTTCTTT.

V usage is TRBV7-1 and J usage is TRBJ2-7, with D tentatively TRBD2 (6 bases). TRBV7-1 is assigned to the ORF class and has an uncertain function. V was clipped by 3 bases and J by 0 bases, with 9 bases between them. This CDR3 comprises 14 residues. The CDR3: CASSSDYRSYEQYF. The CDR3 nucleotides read TGTGCCAGCAGCTCGGACTACCGCTCCTACGAGCAGTACTTC.

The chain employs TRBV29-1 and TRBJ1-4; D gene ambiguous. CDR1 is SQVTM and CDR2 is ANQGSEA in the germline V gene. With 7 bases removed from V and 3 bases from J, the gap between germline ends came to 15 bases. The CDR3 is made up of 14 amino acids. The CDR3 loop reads CSAALRASNEKLFF. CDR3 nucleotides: TGCAGCGCCGCGTTAAGGGCCTCTAATGAAAAACTGTTTTTT. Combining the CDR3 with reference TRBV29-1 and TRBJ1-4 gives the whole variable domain SAVISQKPSRDICQRGTSLTIQCQVDSQVTMMFWYRQQPGQSLTLIATANQGSEATYESGFVIDKFPISRPNLTFSTLTVSNMSPEDSSIYLCSAALRASNEKLFFGSGTQLSVL.

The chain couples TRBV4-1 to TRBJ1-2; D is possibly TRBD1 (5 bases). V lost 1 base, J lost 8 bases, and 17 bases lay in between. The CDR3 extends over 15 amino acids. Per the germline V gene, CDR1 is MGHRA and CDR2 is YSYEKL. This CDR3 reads CASSQADSEGFGYTF. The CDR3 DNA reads TGCGCCAGCAGCCAAGCCGACAGTGAAGGTTTCGGCTACACCTTC.

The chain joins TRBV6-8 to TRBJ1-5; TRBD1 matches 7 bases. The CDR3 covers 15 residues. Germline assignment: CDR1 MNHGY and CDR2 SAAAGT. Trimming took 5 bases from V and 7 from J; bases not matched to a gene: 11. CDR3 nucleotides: TGTGCCAGCAGTACTTCTACAGGGGCGAGGCAGCCCCAGCATTTT. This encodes CASSTSTGARQPQHF.

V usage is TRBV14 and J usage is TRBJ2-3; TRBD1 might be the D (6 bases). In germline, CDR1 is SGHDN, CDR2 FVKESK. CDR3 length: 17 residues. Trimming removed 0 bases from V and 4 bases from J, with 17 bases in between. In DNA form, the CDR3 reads TGTGCCAGCAGCCAAGATTTCACAGGCAGGGGACCAGATACGCAGTATTTT. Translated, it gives CASSQDFTGRGPDTQYF.

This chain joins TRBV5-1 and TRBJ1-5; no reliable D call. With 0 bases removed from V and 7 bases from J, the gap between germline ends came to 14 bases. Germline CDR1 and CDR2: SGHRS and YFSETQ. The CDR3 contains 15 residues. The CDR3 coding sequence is TGCGCCAGCAGCTTGGACGGCGGAAGAAACCAGCCCCAGCATTTT. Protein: CASSLDGGRNQPQHF.

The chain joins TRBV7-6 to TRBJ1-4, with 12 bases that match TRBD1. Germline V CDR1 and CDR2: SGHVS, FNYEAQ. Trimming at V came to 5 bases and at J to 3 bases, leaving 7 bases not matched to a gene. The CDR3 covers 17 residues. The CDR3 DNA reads TGTGCCAGCAGCCAGGGGGACAGGGGGCTATCTAATGAAAAACTGTTTTTT. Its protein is CASSQGDRGLSNEKLFF.

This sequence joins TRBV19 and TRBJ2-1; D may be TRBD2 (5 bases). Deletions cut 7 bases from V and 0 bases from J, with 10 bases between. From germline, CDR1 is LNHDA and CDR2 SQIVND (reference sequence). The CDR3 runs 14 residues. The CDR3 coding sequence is TGTGCCAGTAACCCCGGGATCTCCTACAATGAGCAGTTCTTC. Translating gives CASNPGISYNEQFF.

The DNA for the CDR3 is TGTGCCAGCAGCTTAATGAGCGCGGGGGGGCCAGATGAGCAGTTCTTC. This gives the protein CASSLMSAGGPDEQFF. J is TRBJ2-1 and V is TRBV11-3, with 9 bases that match TRBD2. The CDR3 is 16 amino acids. V trimming: 2 bases; J trimming: 8 bases; junction bases outside the gene matches: 10. Germline loops: CDR1 SGHNT, CDR2 YENEEA.

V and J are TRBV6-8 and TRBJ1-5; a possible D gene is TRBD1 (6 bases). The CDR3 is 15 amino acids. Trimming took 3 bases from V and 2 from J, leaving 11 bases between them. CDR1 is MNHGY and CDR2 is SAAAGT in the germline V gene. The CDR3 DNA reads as TGTGCCAGCAGTTATCAGGACAGCCGCAATCAGCCCCAGCATTTT. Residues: CASSYQDSRNQPQHF.

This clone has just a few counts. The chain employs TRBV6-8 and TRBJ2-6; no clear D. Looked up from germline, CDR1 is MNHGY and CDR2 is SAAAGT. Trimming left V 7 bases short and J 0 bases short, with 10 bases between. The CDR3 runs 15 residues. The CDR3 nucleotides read TGTGCCAGCATTCGTGGAGACTCTGGGGCCAACGTCCTGACTTTC. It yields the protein CASIRGDSGANVLTF.

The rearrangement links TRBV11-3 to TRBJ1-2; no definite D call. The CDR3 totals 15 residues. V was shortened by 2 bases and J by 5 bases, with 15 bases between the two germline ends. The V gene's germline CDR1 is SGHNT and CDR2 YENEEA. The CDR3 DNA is TGTGCCAGCAGCTTATCCCCTATACAGAGTTATGGCTACACCTTC. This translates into CASSLSPIQSYGYTF.

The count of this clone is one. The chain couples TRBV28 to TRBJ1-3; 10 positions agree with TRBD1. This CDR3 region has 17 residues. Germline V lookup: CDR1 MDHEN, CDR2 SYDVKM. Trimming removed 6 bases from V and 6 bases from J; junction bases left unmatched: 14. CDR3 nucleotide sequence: TGTGCCAGCAGCCCCTCCCCCGACAGGGGGCTATTAAACACCATATATTTT. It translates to CASSPSPDRGLLNTIYF.

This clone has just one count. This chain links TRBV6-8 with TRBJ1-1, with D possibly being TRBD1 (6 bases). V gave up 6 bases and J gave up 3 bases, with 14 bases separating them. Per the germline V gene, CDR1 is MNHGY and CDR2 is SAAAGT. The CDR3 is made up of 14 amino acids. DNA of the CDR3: TGTGCCAGCAGAAAAGGGGGATGGGACACTGAAGCTTTCTTT. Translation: CASRKGGWDTEAFF.

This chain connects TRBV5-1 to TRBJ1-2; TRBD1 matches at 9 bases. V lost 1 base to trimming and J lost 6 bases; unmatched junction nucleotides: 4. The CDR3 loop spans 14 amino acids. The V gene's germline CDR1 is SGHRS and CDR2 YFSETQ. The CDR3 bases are TGCGCCAGCAGCTTGAGGGGACAGGGTCATGGCTACACCTTC. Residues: CASSLRGQGHGYTF. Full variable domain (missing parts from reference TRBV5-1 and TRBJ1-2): KAGVTQTPRYLIKTRGQQVTLSCSPISGHRSVSWYQQTPGQGLQFLFEYFSETQRNKGNFPGRFSGRQFSNSRSEMNVSTLELGDSALYLCASSLRGQGHGYTFGSGTRLTVV.

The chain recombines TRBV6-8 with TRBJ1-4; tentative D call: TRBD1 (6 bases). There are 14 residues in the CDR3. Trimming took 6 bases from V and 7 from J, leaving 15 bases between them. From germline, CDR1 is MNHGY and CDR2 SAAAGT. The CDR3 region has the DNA TGTGCCAGCAGCCGCGGATTAGGGGGTGAAAAACTGTTTTTT. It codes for CASSRGLGGEKLFF.

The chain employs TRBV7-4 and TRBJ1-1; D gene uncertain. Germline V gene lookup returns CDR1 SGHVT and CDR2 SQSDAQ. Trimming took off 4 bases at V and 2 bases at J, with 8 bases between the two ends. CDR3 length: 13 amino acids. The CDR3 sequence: CASSSGANTEAFF. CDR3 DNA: TGTGCCAGCAGCTCGGGCGCAAACACTGAAGCTTTCTTT.

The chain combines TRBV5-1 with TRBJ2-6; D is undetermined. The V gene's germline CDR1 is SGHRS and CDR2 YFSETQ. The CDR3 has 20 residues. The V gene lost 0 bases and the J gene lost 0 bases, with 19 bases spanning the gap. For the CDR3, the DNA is TGCGCCAGCAGCTTGGCCCAGCGCCCGGGCCAGCCCTCTGGGGCCAACGTCCTGACTTTC. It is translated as CASSLAQRPGQPSGANVLTF. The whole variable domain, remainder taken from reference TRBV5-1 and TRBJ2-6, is KAGVTQTPRYLIKTRGQQVTLSCSPISGHRSVSWYQQTPGQGLQFLFEYFSETQRNKGNFPGRFSGRQFSNSRSEMNVSTLELGDSALYLCASSLAQRPGQPSGANVLTFGAGSRLTVL.

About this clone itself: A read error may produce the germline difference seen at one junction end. This chain's CDR3 is CASSSWDRVSGANVLTF. The CDR3 DNA reads TGTGCTAGCAGCTCTTGGGACAGGGTATCTGGGGCCAACGTCCTGACTTTC. This chain uses TRBV11-3 with TRBJ2-6; TRBD1 matches 9 bases. CDR3 size: 17 residues. The V gene's germline CDR1 is SGHNT and CDR2 YENEEA. The full variable domain, its missing parts supplied by reference TRBV11-3 and TRBJ2-6, is EAGVVQSPRYKIIEKKQPVAFWCNPISGHNTLYWYLQNLGQGPELLIRYENEEAVDDSQLPKDRFSAERLKGVDSTLKIQPAELGDSAVYLCASSSWDRVSGANVLTFGAGSRLTVL.

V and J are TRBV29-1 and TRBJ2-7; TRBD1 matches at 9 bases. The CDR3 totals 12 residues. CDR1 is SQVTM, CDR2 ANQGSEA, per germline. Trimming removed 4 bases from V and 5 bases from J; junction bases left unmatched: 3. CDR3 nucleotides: TGCAGCGTTGTCCGGACAGGGGACGAGCAGTACTTC. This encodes CSVVRTGDEQYF.